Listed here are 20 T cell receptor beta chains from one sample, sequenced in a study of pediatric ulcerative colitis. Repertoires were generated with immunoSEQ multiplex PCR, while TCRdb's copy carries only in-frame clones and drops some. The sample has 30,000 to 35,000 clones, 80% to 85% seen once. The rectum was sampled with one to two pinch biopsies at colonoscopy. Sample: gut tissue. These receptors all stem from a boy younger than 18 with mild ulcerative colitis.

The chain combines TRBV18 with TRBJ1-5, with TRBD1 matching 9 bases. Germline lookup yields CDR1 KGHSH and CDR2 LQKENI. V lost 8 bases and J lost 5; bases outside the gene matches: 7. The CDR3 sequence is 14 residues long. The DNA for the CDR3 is TGTGCCAGCGCGGACAGGGGAGTCGATCAGCCCCAGCATTTT. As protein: CASADRGVDQPQHF.

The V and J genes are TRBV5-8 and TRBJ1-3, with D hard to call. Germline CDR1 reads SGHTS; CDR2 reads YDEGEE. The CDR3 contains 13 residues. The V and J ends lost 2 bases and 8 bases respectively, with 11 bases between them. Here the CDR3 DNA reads TGTGCCAGCAGCTTTGGAGGGTTGGACACCATATATTTT. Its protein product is CASSFGGLDTIYF. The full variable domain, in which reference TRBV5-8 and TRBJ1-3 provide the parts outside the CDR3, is EAGVTQSPTHLIKTRGQQATLRCSPISGHTSVYWYQQALGLGLQFLLWYDEGEERNRGNFPPRFSGRQFPNYSSELNVNALELEDSALYLCASSFGGLDTIYFGEGSWLTVV.

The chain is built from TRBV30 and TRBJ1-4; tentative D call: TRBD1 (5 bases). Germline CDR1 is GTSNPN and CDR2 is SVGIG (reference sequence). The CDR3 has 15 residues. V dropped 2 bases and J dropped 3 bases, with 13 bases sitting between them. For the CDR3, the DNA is TGTGCCTGGAGTAGAGGGGTGGCGGCTAATGAAAAACTGTTTTTT. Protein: CAWSRGVAANEKLFF.

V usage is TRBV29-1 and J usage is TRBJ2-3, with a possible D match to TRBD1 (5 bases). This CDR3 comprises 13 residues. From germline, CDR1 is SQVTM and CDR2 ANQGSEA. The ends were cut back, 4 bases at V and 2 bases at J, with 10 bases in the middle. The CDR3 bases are TGCAGCGTTGGGGGCCTGAACACAGATACGCAGTATTTT. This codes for CSVGGLNTDTQYF.

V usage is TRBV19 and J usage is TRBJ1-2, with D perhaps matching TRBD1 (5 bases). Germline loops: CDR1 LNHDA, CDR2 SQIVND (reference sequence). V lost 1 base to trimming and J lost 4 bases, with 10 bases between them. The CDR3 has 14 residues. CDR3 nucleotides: TGTGCCAGTAGTATAGGAAGGGACTCCTATGGCTACACCTTC. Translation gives CASSIGRDSYGYTF.

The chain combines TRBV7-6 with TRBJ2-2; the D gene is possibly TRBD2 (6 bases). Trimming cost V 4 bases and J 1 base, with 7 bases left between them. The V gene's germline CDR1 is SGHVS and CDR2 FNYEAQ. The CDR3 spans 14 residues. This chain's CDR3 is CASSSGGNTGELFF. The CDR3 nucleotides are TGTGCCAGCAGCTCCGGGGGGAACACCGGGGAGCTGTTTTTT.

For the CDR3, the DNA is TGTGCCATCACCCGAAGTAGGGAAGCGGCCTACACCTTC. Amino acid sequence: CAITRSREAAYTF. The V gene is TRBV10-3, the J gene TRBJ1-2; D uncertain. V lost 7 bases and J lost 10, with 19 bases in between. The CDR3 extends over 13 amino acids. Germline assignment: CDR1 ENHRY and CDR2 SYGVKD.

CDR3: CASSPDHNQPQHF. The CDR3 DNA follows: TGTGCCAGCAGCCCAGATCACAATCAGCCCCAGCATTTT. V usage is TRBV7-3 and J usage is TRBJ1-5, with D hard to call. Germline assignment: CDR1 SGHTA and CDR2 FQGTGA. V was clipped by 5 bases and J by 3 bases, with 8 bases between them. The CDR3 totals 13 residues.

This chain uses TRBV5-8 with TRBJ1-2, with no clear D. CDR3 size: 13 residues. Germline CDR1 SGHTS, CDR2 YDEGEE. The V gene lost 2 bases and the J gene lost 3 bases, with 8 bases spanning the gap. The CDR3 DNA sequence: TGTGCCAGCAGCTTAGGTCTGGACTATGGCTACACCTTC. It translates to CASSLGLDYGYTF.

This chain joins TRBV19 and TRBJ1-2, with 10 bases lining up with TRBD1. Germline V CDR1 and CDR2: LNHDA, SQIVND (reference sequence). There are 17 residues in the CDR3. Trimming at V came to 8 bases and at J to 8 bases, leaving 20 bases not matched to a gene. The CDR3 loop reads CASWGRDRGLNSGGYTF. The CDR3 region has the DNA TGTGCCAGTTGGGGTCGGGACAGGGGTTTGAACTCAGGCGGCTACACCTTC.

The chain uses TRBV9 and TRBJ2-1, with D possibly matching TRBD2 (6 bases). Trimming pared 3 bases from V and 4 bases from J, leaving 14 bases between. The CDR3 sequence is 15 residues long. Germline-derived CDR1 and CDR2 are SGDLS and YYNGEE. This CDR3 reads CASSGGTPLYNEQFF. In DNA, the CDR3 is TGTGCCAGCAGCGGGGGGACTCCCCTTTACAATGAGCAGTTCTTC.

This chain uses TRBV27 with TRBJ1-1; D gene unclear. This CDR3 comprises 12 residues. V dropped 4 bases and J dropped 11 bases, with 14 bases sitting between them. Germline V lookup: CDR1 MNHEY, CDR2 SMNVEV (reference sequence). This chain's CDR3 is CASSSPGLAAFF. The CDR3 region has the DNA TGTGCCAGCAGTTCCCCGGGCTTGGCGGCTTTCTTT.

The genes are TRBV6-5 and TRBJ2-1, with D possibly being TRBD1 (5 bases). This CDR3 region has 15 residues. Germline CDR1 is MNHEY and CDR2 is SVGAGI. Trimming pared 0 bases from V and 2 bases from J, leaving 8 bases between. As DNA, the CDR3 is TGTGCCAGCAGTTACTCGGTGACAGCCTACAATGAGCAGTTCTTC. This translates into CASSYSVTAYNEQFF.

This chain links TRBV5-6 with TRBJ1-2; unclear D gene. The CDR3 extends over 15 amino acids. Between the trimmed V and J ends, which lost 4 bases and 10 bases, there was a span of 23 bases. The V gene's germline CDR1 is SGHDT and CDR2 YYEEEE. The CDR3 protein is CASSRLDRPRDDYTF. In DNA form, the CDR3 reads TGTGCCAGCAGCCGGCTTGATAGGCCGCGTGATGACTACACCTTC.

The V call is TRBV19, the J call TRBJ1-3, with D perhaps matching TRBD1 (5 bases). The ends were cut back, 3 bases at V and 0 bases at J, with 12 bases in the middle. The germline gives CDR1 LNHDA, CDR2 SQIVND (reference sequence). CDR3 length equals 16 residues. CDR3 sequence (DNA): TGTGCCAGTAGTATTGGAGGGGCTTTCTCTGGAAACACCATATATTTT. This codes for CASSIGGAFSGNTIYF.

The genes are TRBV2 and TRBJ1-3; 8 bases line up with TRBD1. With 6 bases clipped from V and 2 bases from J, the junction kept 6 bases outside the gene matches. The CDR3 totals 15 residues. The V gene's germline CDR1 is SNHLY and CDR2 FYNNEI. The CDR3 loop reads CASRTDRVAGNTIYF. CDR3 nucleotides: TGTGCCAGCAGGACGGACAGGGTGGCTGGAAACACCATATATTTT.

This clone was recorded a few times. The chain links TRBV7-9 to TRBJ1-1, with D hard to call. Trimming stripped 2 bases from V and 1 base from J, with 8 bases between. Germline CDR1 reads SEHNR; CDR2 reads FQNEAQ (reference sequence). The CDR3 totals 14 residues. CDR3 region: CASSLRDGNTEAFF. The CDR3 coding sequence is TGTGCCAGCAGCTTAAGGGATGGGAACACTGAAGCTTTCTTT.

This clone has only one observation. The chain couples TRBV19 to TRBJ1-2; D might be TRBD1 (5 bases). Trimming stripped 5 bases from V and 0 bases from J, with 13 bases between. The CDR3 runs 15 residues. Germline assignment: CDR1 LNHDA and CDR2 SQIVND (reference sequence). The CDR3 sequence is CASSARDFPNYGYTF. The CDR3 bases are TGTGCCAGTAGTGCCCGGGACTTTCCTAACTATGGCTACACCTTC.

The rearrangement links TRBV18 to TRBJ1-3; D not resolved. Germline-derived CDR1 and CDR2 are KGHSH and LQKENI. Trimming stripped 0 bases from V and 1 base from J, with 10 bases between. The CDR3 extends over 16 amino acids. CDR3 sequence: CASSPPGSLSGNTIYF. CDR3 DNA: TGTGCCAGCTCACCACCAGGATCCCTATCTGGAAACACCATATATTTT. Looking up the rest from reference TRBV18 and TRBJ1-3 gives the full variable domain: NAGVMQNPRHLVRRRGQEARLRCSPMKGHSHVYWYRQLPEEGLKFMVYLQKENIIDESGMPKERFSAEFPKEGPSILRIQQVVRGDSAAYFCASSPPGSLSGNTIYFGEGSWLTVV.

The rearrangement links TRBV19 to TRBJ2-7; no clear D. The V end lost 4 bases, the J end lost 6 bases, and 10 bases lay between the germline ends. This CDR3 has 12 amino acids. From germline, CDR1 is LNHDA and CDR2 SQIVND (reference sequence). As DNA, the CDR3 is TGTGCCAGTAGTACCAAAGCCGGCGAGCAGTACTTC. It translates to CASSTKAGEQYF.